Below are 7 T cell receptor beta chains sequenced from a single sample in a study of CD8 T cells in cerebrospinal fluid in Alzheimer's disease. Each CDR3 protein gets one entry in TCRdb, which reprocessed the 10x single-cell sequencing reads and gives no DNA. This sample's table reports more than 1,000 distinct CDR3 sequences. The sequenced sample consisted of cerebrospinal fluid. The receptor set was obtained from a human donor in good health.

This clonotype ranks as medium-sized in terms of frequency. The chain couples TRBV7-7 to TRBJ2-7; TCRdb returns TRBD1, unconfirmable since there is no DNA. The CDR3 length is 13 residues. In germline, CDR1 is SSHAT, CDR2 FNYEAQ (reference sequence). The CDR3 loop is CASSPQGEDEQYF.

In terms of frequency, this clonotype is medium-sized. The chain has TRBV6-2 or TRBV6-3 and TRBJ2-7; TCRdb lists TRBD2, though no DNA is available to test this call. CDR1 is MNHEY, CDR2 SVGEGT, per germline. This CDR3 is built from 11 residues. The CDR3 spells CASSSLREQYF.

This clonotype is identified as medium-sized from frequency. This sequence joins TRBV27 and TRBJ1-4. The CDR3 covers 15 residues. Germline assignment: CDR1 MNHEY and CDR2 SMNVEV (reference sequence). CDR3 amino acids: CASSPLGQTNEKLFF.

This clonotype is identified as medium-sized from frequency. The chain has TRBV19 and TRBJ1-2; TCRdb lists TRBD1, though no DNA is available to test this call. Germline loops: CDR1 LNHDA, CDR2 SQIVND (reference sequence). The CDR3 sequence is 14 residues long. The chain's CDR3 is CASSTDRGIYGYTF.

This clonotype is deemed medium-sized by its frequency. The genes are TRBV4-2 and TRBJ1-1; TCRdb returns TRBD1, unconfirmable since there is no DNA. Germline lookup yields CDR1 LGHNA and CDR2 YNFKEQ. The CDR3 has 13 amino acids. CDR3 loop: CASRQEGGREAFF.

Considering frequency, this clonotype is medium-sized. The chain is built from TRBV6-5 and TRBJ1-5; the D call from TCRdb, TRBD1, cannot be confirmed without DNA. The CDR3 contains 14 residues. The germline CDR1 and CDR2 sequences are MNHEY and SVGAGI. CDR3 region: CASSGAYSNQPQHF.

By frequency, this clonotype is medium-sized (0.01 to 0.1%). V gene TRBV20-1 combines with J gene TRBJ2-1; the TCRdb call, TRBD1, lacks DNA for checking. CDR1 DFQATT and CDR2 SNEGSKA come from the germline V gene (reference sequence). The CDR3 covers 13 residues. CDR3 region: CSASRDSNNEQFF.